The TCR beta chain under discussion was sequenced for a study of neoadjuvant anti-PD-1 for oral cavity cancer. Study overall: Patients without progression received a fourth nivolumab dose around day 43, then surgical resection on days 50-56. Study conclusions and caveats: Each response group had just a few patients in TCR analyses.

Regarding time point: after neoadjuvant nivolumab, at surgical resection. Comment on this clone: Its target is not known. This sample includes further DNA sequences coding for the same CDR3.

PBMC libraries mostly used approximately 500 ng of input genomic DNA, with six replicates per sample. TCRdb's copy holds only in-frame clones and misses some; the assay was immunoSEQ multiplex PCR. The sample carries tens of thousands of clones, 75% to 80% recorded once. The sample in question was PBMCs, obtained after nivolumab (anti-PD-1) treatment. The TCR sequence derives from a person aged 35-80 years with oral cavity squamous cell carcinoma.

This CDR3 is CASSPVTGELFF. The DNA of the CDR3 is TGTGCCAGCAGTCCCGTCACCGGGGAGCTGTTTTTT. This sequence joins TRBV2 and TRBJ2-2, with D uncertain. Between the trimmed V and J ends, which lost 5 bases and 4 bases, there was a span of 5 bases. The CDR3 extends over 12 amino acids. The germline gives CDR1 SNHLY, CDR2 FYNNEI.